The 32 T cell receptor beta chains listed next were all sequenced from one sample in a study of blood T cell repertoires in COVID-19 (dated by TCRdb to about 2020). Library preparation employed the immunoSEQ multiplex PCR assay. Sourced from immuneACCESS, this table was stored by TCRdb with only in-frame sequences that have V and J called. A share of the clones is absent; for the studies checked, an unresolved V gene accounts for under half, and the remainder has no known explanation. The table for this sample lists about 250,000 clones; roughly 80% of them were counted only once. Approximately 4.8% of the sample rests with the top ten. Sequencing was performed on peripheral blood. The receptors originated from a man over 45 with active or convalescent COVID-19.

The chain is built from TRBV30 and TRBJ1-3; D not resolved. The CDR3 loop spans 14 amino acids. Per the germline V gene, CDR1 is GTSNPN and CDR2 is SVGIG (reference sequence). V was cut by 4 bases and J by 7 bases, with 17 bases left in between. The CDR3 nucleotides read TGTGCCTGGACCCCCCTGGCAGTTCCGAACACCATATATTTT. Protein: CAWTPLAVPNTIYF.

J is TRBJ1-1 and V is TRBV7-9; D is undetermined. This CDR3 comprises 14 residues. The germline V gene has CDR1 SEHNR and CDR2 FQNEAQ (reference sequence). The germline V and J ends were trimmed by 5 bases and 6 bases, with 16 bases remaining between them. CDR3 region: CASSQQGLGAEAFF. The CDR3 DNA reads TGTGCCAGCAGCCAGCAAGGACTCGGCGCTGAAGCTTTCTTT.

The CDR3 bases are TGTGCCAGCAGCTCAGACAGGGGGGGAGAAAAACTGTTTTTT. As protein: CASSSDRGGEKLFF. The chain recombines TRBV4-2 with TRBJ1-4; 9 bases align to TRBD1. The germline V gene encodes CDR1 LGHNA and CDR2 YNFKEQ. V lost 5 bases and J lost 8; bases outside the gene matches: 6. The length of the CDR3 is 14 residues.

The V and J genes are TRBV19 and TRBJ2-7, with 10 bases matching TRBD2. The germline V gene has CDR1 LNHDA and CDR2 SQIVND (reference sequence). Unmatched junction bases numbered 6, after V lost 5 bases and J lost 2 bases. This CDR3 comprises 15 residues. This chain's CDR3 is CASSRLAGDTYEQYF. CDR3 bases: TGTGCCAGTAGTCGACTAGCGGGTGATACCTACGAGCAGTACTTC.

This clone appeared once. The chain links TRBV27 to TRBJ2-7, with no clear D. Germline loops: CDR1 MNHEY, CDR2 SMNVEV (reference sequence). The CDR3 covers 14 residues. V gave up 2 bases and J gave up 0 bases, with 8 bases separating them. CDR3 residues: CASSLVQSSYEQYF. The CDR3 bases are TGTGCCAGCAGTTTAGTACAGTCCTCCTACGAGCAGTACTTC.

The chain couples TRBV3-1 (or the pseudogene TRBV3-2) to TRBJ1-2; 7 positions match TRBD1. Germline V gives CDR1 LGHDT, CDR2 YNNKEL (reference sequence). The CDR3 covers 14 residues. The V gene end was trimmed by 1 base and the J gene end by 4 bases; junction bases not matched to a gene: 3. The CDR3 DNA reads TGTGCCAGCAGCCAAGGGGACAGAGCCTATGGCTACACCTTC. Translated, it gives CASSQGDRAYGYTF.

The chain joins TRBV5-6 to TRBJ2-7, with D hard to call. Trimming pared 4 bases from V and 2 bases from J, leaving 16 bases between. The CDR3 contains 15 residues. Germline lookup yields CDR1 SGHDT and CDR2 YYEEEE. For the CDR3, the DNA is TGTGCCAGCAGCCTGGGTTCCCTATTTCCCTACGAGCAGTACTTC. Translated, it gives CASSLGSLFPYEQYF. Full variable domain (remainder filled in from reference TRBV5-6 and TRBJ2-7): DAGVTQSPTHLIKTRGQQVTLRCSPKSGHDTVSWYQQALGQGPQFIFQYYEEEERQRGNFPDRFSGHQFPNYSSELNVNALLLGDSALYLCASSLGSLFPYEQYFGPGTRLTVT.

The rearrangement links TRBV19 to TRBJ1-2; no clear D. V was pared by 3 bases and J by 3 bases, with 8 bases between. Germline assignment: CDR1 LNHDA and CDR2 SQIVND (reference sequence). This CDR3 has 13 residues. The CDR3 DNA sequence: TGTGCCAGTAGTATGGCCATTTACTATGGCTACACCTTC. It is translated as CASSMAIYYGYTF.

The J gene is TRBJ1-1, the V gene TRBV27, with D hard to call. The germline V gene encodes CDR1 MNHEY and CDR2 SMNVEV (reference sequence). Trimming took off 7 bases at V and 4 bases at J, with 13 bases between the two ends. The CDR3 covers 13 residues. The CDR3 coding sequence is TGTGCCAGCAAATATAATGGAGGCACTGAAGCTTTCTTT. Its protein is CASKYNGGTEAFF.

The J gene is TRBJ1-3, the V gene TRBV30; no firm D call. CDR3 length: 14 amino acids. Trimming pared 2 bases from V and 2 bases from J, leaving 10 bases between. Germline V lookup: CDR1 GTSNPN, CDR2 SVGIG (reference sequence). In nucleotides, the CDR3 is TGTGCCTGGAGTCATGCTGGAGCTGGAAACACCATATATTTT. Translation: CAWSHAGAGNTIYF.

This chain uses TRBV29-1 with TRBJ1-2; 9 positions agree with TRBD1. The CDR3 totals 13 residues. The V segment lost 6 bases and the J segment 5 bases; nucleotides outside the gene matches: 7. Germline V gene data show CDR1 as SQVTM and CDR2 as ANQGSEA. CDR3 protein: CSVPTGGRYGYTF. CDR3 sequence (DNA): TGCAGCGTACCAACAGGGGGCAGATATGGCTACACCTTC.

The J gene is TRBJ2-1, the V gene TRBV12-3 or TRBV12-4, with 7 bases matching TRBD1. The CDR3 covers 13 residues. Trimming cost V 5 bases and J 7 bases; bases outside gene matches: 5. In DNA form, the CDR3 reads TGTGCCAGCAGTCGAGGGACAGCTAATGAGCAGTTCTTC. This translates into CASSRGTANEQFF.

The J gene is TRBJ2-3, the V gene TRBV4-3, with a possible D match to TRBD2 (7 bases). The V gene's germline CDR1 is LGHNA and CDR2 YSLEER. This CDR3 spans 17 amino acids. V was shortened by 0 bases and J by 0 bases, with 13 bases between the two germline ends. The CDR3 DNA reads TGCGCCAGCAGCCAAGATATGGCGGGGGCCAGCACAGATACGCAGTATTTT. As protein: CASSQDMAGASTDTQYF.

This rearrangement joins TRBV11-3 to TRBJ1-1; D may be TRBD1 (6 bases). Germline loops: CDR1 SGHNT, CDR2 YENEEA. V was shortened by 5 bases and J by 4 bases, with 11 bases between the two germline ends. CDR3 length: 13 residues. CDR3 in amino acids: CASSPSGVTEAFF. The CDR3 nucleotides read TGTGCCAGCAGCCCATCAGGGGTCACTGAAGCTTTCTTT.

There are a few counts of this clone. The J gene is TRBJ1-4, the V gene TRBV2; 8 bases agree with TRBD1. This CDR3 region has 14 residues. Looked up from germline, CDR1 is SNHLY and CDR2 is FYNNEI. Unmatched junction bases numbered 6, after V lost 6 bases and J lost 6 bases. In DNA form, the CDR3 reads TGTGCCAGCAGCATGGGGACAGGTGATGAAAAACTGTTTTTT. It translates to CASSMGTGDEKLFF.

J is TRBJ2-1 and V is TRBV7-3, with TRBD1 as a possible D gene (6 bases). The germline CDR1 and CDR2 sequences are SGHTA and FQGTGA. The CDR3 has 14 residues. Trimming took 6 bases from V and 5 from J, leaving 14 bases between them. This CDR3 is CASRSGQHNNEQFF. The CDR3 bases are TGTGCCAGCAGGTCGGGACAACATAACAATGAGCAGTTCTTC. Using reference TRBV7-3 and TRBJ2-1 for the parts outside the CDR3, the full variable domain is GAGVSQTPSNKVTEKGKYVELRCDPISGHTALYWYRQSLGQGPEFLIYFQGTGAADDSGLPNDRFFAVRPEGSVSTLKIQRTERGDSAVYLCASRSGQHNNEQFFGPGTRLTVL.

V usage is TRBV19 and J usage is TRBJ2-6; 7 bases fit TRBD2. Per germline, CDR1 LNHDA and CDR2 SQIVND (reference sequence). There are 20 residues in the CDR3. The V and J ends lost 7 bases and 0 bases, in that order; junction bases with no gene match: 18. For the CDR3, the DNA is TGTGCCAGTACCCCCCGGGGAGGGCGAACTGAAATCTCTGGGGCCAACGTCCTGACTTTC. Amino acid sequence: CASTPRGGRTEISGANVLTF.

This clone was observed a single time. The J gene is TRBJ1-3, the V gene TRBV19; no definite D call. Trimming took off 6 bases at V and 1 base at J, with 10 bases between the two ends. CDR3 length: 14 amino acids. Germline assignment: CDR1 LNHDA and CDR2 SQIVND (reference sequence). In DNA, the CDR3 is TGTGCCAGTAGAAGGCGGGGATCTGGAAACACCATATATTTT. Amino acid sequence: CASRRRGSGNTIYF.

This sequence joins TRBV28 and TRBJ1-1, with D unclear. The CDR3 has 12 amino acids. Germline V gives CDR1 MDHEN, CDR2 SYDVKM. With 6 bases removed from V and 10 bases from J, the gap between germline ends came to 15 bases. The CDR3 protein is CASSQGLRGAFF. The CDR3 nucleotides read TGTGCCAGCAGCCAAGGGCTGCGGGGAGCTTTCTTT.

J is TRBJ1-1 and V is TRBV27; TRBD1 is a possible D gene (6 bases). CDR1 is MNHEY and CDR2 is SMNVEV in the germline V gene (reference sequence). This CDR3 comprises 14 residues. V lost 5 bases to trimming and J lost 2 bases, with 12 bases between them. This CDR3 is CASSRPGHNTEAFF. DNA of the CDR3: TGTGCCAGCAGTCGACCGGGACACAACACTGAAGCTTTCTTT.

The chain joins TRBV5-6 to TRBJ1-1; D gene unclear. V shed 0 bases and J shed 4 bases, with 13 bases lying between them. There are 15 residues in the CDR3. Germline V gene data show CDR1 as SGHDT and CDR2 as YYEEEE. CDR3 bases: TGTGCCAGCAGCTTGGCCGGGGTCTTCGGCACTGAAGCTTTCTTT. Translated, it gives CASSLAGVFGTEAFF.

This clone was recorded once. The chain recombines TRBV19 with TRBJ1-2; 7 nucleotides line up with TRBD1. The CDR3 covers 14 residues. Trimming at V came to 3 bases and at J to 4 bases, leaving 5 bases not matched to a gene. The germline gives CDR1 LNHDA, CDR2 SQIVND (reference sequence). CDR3 region: CASSMQGGFYGYTF. CDR3 nucleotide sequence: TGTGCCAGTAGTATGCAGGGGGGCTTCTATGGCTACACCTTC.

The V gene is TRBV19, the J gene TRBJ2-2, with 9 bases matching TRBD1. Germline V gene sequence: CDR1 LNHDA, CDR2 SQIVND (reference sequence). Germline trimming cut 3 bases from V and 6 bases from J; bases unmatched to any gene: 5. This CDR3 is 15 amino acids long. As DNA, the CDR3 is TGTGCCAGTAGTATCGTAGGACAGGGGTCCGGGGAGCTGTTTTTT. Amino acids: CASSIVGQGSGELFF. Combining the CDR3 with reference TRBV19 and TRBJ2-2 gives the whole variable domain DGGITQSPKYLFRKEGQNVTLSCEQNLNHDAMYWYRQDPGQGLRLIYYSQIVNDFQKGDIAEGYSVSREKKESFPLTVTSAQKNPTAFYLCASSIVGQGSGELFFGEGSRLTVL.

This chain links TRBV6-1 with TRBJ1-1; possibly TRBD1 for D (6 bases). This CDR3 has 16 residues. With 1 base removed from V and 9 bases from J, the gap between germline ends came to 21 bases. CDR1 is MNHNS, CDR2 SASEGT, per germline. CDR3 nucleotides: TGTGCCAGCAGTGAAGTGGCGTTACAGGGACGAATTAAAGCTTTCTTT. As protein: CASSEVALQGRIKAFF.

The CDR3 is CASSQGRTGGSYEQYF. The CDR3 region has the DNA TGTGCCAGCAGCCAGGGGAGGACAGGGGGCTCCTACGAGCAGTACTTC. The V call is TRBV4-2, the J call TRBJ2-7; TRBD1 matches 10 bases. This CDR3 region has 16 residues. The ends lost 3 bases at V and 0 bases at J; junction bases unmatched: 5. Germline V gene sequence: CDR1 LGHNA, CDR2 YNFKEQ.

About this clone: This same CDR3 is encoded by further DNA sequences in the sample. This chain uses TRBV7-9 with TRBJ2-3, with unresolved D. The CDR3 runs 11 residues. V shed 4 bases and J shed 3 bases, with 2 bases lying between them. CDR1 SEHNR and CDR2 FQNEAQ come from the germline V gene (reference sequence). The CDR3 sequence is CASSSTDTQYF. The CDR3 DNA sequence: TGTGCCAGCAGCTCGACAGATACGCAGTATTTT.

This chain connects TRBV4-1 to TRBJ1-1; D is unresolved. V was cut by 0 bases and J by 1 base, with 9 bases left in between. The CDR3 loop spans 15 amino acids. Germline loops: CDR1 MGHRA, CDR2 YSYEKL. The CDR3 DNA is TGCGCCAGCAGCCAAGATGCGGGGTGGAACACTGAAGCTTTCTTT. Translating gives CASSQDAGWNTEAFF.

The chain's CDR3 is CSVEETGGGTEAFF. CDR3 DNA sequence: TGCAGCGTTGAAGAGACAGGGGGGGGCACTGAAGCTTTCTTT. This chain links TRBV29-1 with TRBJ1-1; 9 bases are shared with TRBD1. Trimming cost V 0 bases and J 4 bases; bases outside gene matches: 3. The germline V gene encodes CDR1 SQVTM and CDR2 ANQGSEA. The CDR3 length is 14 residues.

This sequence joins TRBV2 and TRBJ1-3, with 8 bases that match TRBD1. Germline V gene lookup returns CDR1 SNHLY and CDR2 FYNNEI. The V gene end was trimmed by 6 bases and the J gene end by 2 bases; junction bases not matched to a gene: 6. This CDR3 is 15 amino acids long. CDR3: CASRNEQGAGNTIYF. CDR3 bases: TGTGCCAGCAGGAATGAACAGGGGGCTGGAAACACCATATATTTT.

This chain connects TRBV7-2 to TRBJ1-6; TRBD1 matches 8 bases. J was trimmed by 4 bases and V by 2 bases; bases with no gene match: 1. Germline-derived CDR1 and CDR2 are SGHTA and FQGNSA. This CDR3 spans 15 amino acids. The CDR3 protein is CASSLRQGYNSPLHF. The CDR3 bases are TGTGCCAGCAGCTTACGACAGGGGTATAATTCACCCCTCCACTTT. The variable domain in full, completed from reference TRBV7-2 and TRBJ1-6, reads GAGVSQSPSNKVTEKGKDVELRCDPISGHTALYWYRQSLGQGLEFLIYFQGNSAPDKSGLPSDRFSAERTGGSVSTLTIQRTQQEDSAVYLCASSLRQGYNSPLHFGNGTRLTVT.

J is TRBJ2-1 and V is TRBV5-4, with TRBD1 identical over 8 bases. Germline trimming cut 1 base from V and 7 bases from J; bases unmatched to any gene: 4. Germline CDR1 reads SGHNT; CDR2 reads YYREEE (reference sequence). This CDR3 region has 14 residues. The CDR3 bases are TGTGCCAGCAGCTTGAGGACAGGGAGAAATGAGCAGTTCTTC. Protein product: CASSLRTGRNEQFF.

This sequence joins TRBV5-1 and TRBJ2-2, with a possible D match to TRBD2 (5 bases). Trimming took off 0 bases at V and 0 bases at J, with 9 bases between the two ends. Germline assignment: CDR1 SGHRS and CDR2 YFSETQ. CDR3 length equals 16 residues. The CDR3 DNA sequence: TGCGCCAGCAGCTTGGTTCCGGGGACGAACACCGGGGAGCTGTTTTTT. Translation gives CASSLVPGTNTGELFF.